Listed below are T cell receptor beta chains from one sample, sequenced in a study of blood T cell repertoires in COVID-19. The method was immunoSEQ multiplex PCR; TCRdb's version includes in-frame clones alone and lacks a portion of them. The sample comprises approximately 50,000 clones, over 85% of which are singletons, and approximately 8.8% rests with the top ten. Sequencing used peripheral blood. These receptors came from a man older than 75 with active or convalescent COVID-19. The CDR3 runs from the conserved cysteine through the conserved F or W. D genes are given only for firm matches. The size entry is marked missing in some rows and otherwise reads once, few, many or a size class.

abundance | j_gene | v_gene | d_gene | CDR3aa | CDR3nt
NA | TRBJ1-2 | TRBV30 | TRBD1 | CAWSVRRTGSRVYTF | TGTGCCTGGAGTGTACGAAGGACAGGCTCCAGAGTCTACACCTTC
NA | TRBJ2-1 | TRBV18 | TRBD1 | CASSRTGGMSNEQFF | TGTGCCAGCTCACGGACAGGGGGCATGAGCAATGAGCAGTTCTTC
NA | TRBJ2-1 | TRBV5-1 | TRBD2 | CASSLASGGGFYNEQFF | TGCGCCAGCAGCTTGGCCTCGGGCGGGGGGTTTTACAATGAGCAGTTCTTC
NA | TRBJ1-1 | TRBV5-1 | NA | CASSNEQVGTEAFF | TGCGCCAGCAGCAACGAACAGGTTGGGACTGAAGCTTTCTTT
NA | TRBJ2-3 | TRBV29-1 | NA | CSVGPGSTSTDTQYF | TGCAGCGTTGGACCAGGGTCAACTAGCACAGATACGCAGTATTTT
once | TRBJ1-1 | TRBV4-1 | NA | CASSLRDTEAFF | TGCGCCAGCAGCCTCCGGGACACAGAAGCTTTCTTT
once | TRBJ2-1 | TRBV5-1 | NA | CASSLGGARTYNEQFF | TGCGCCAGCAGCTTGGGTGGGGCGAGGACCTACAATGAGCAGTTCTTC
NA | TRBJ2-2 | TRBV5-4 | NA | CASSLEVAAGELFF | TGTGCCAGCAGCTTGGAGGTCGCGGCCGGGGAGCTGTTTTTT
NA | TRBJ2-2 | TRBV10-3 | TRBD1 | CAIKTGTGGSGELFF | TGTGCCATCAAGACCGGGACAGGGGGATCCGGGGAGCTGTTTTTT
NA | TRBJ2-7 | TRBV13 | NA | CASSLNGRYEQYF | TGTGCCAGCAGCTTGAACGGCAGGTACGAGCAGTACTTC
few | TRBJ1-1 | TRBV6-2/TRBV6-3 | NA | CASSYGQNTEAFF | TGTGCCAGCAGTTACGGACAGAACACTGAAGCTTTCTTT
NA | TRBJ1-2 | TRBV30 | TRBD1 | CAWSHNRGPRGYTF | TGTGCCTGGAGTCACAACAGGGGGCCTCGTGGCTACACCTTC
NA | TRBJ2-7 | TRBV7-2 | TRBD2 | CASSLGVAGGYEQYF | TGTGCCAGCAGCTTAGGGGTGGCGGGAGGCTACGAGCAGTACTTC
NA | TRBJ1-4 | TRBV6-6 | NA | CASKMTATNEKLFF | TGTGCCAGCAAGATGACTGCAACTAATGAAAAACTGTTTTTT
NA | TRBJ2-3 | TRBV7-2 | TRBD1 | CASSLTGEIADTQYF | TGTGCCAGCAGCCTAACAGGGGAGATCGCAGATACGCAGTATTTT
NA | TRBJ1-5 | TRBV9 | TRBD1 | CASEPGQGNQPQHF | TGTGCCAGTGAGCCGGGACAGGGCAATCAGCCCCAGCATTTT
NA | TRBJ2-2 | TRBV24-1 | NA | CATGGQGGTGELFF | TGTGCCACCGGGGGGCAGGGGGGCACCGGGGAGCTGTTTTTT
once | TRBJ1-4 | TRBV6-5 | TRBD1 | CASSLTGVNEKLFF | TGTGCCAGCAGTTTGACAGGGGTTAATGAAAAACTGTTTTTT
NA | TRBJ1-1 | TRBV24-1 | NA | CATSTGYSNTEAFF | TGTGCCACCAGCACAGGGTACTCGAACACTGAAGCTTTCTTT
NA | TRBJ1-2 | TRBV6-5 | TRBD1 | CASSYLQGAPYGYTF | TGTGCCAGCAGTTACCTACAGGGGGCACCCTATGGCTACACCTTC
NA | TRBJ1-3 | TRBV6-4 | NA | CASSDISRDENTIYF | TGTGCCAGCAGTGACATTTCCAGGGATGAAAACACCATATATTTT
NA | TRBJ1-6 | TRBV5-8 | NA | CASSFLGSPLHF | TGTGCCAGCAGCTTTCTCGGTTCACCCCTCCACTTT
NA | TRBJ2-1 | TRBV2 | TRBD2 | CASSGRGLSGSSKFF | TGTGCCAGCAGTGGCCGCGGGTTAAGCGGGAGCTCAAAGTTCTTC
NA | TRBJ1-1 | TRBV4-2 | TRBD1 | CASSQDDRAGREAFF | TGTGCCAGCAGCCAAGATGACAGGGCGGGACGTGAAGCTTTCTTT
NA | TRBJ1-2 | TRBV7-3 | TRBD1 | CASSLTGQGLNYGYTF | TGTGCCAGCAGCTTAACGGGACAGGGCTTAAACTATGGCTACACCTTC
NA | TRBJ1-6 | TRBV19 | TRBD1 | CASSPDRGSPLHF | TGTGCCAGTAGTCCGGACAGGGGTTCACCCCTCCACTTT
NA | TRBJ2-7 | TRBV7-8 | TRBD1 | CASTSDRGRGEQYF | TGTGCCAGCACCTCGGACAGGGGTAGAGGCGAGCAGTACTTC
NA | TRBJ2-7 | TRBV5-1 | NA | CASSLRPSGHYYEQYF | TGCGCCAGCAGCCTACGTCCATCGGGACACTACTACGAGCAGTACTTC
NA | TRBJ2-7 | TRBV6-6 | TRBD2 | CASSSPERGSNYEQYF | TGTGCCAGCAGTTCCCCAGAGCGGGGGTCAAACTACGAGCAGTACTTC
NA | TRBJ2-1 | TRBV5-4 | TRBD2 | CASSLSPAGDPLGNEQFF | TGTGCCAGCAGCTTGTCCCCAGCGGGGGACCCCCTGGGGAATGAGCAGTTCTTC
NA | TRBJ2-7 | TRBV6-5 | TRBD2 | CASRISGTMNYEQYF | TGTGCCAGCAGGATTTCCGGGACTATGAACTACGAGCAGTACTTC
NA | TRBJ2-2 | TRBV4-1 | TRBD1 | CASSRGQGRTGELFF | TGCGCCAGCAGCCGAGGACAGGGTCGCACCGGGGAGCTGTTTTTT
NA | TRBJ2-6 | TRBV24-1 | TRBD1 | CATSDPGTGGGGANVLTF | TGTGCCACCAGTGACCCCGGGACAGGGGGCGGTGGGGCCAACGTCCTGACTTTC
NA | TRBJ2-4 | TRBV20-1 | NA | CSASLASVDIQYF | TGCAGTGCTAGTTTGGCTTCCGTGGACATTCAGTACTTC
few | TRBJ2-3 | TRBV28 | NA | CASSSQADTQYF | TGTGCCAGCAGTTCTCAGGCAGATACGCAGTATTTT
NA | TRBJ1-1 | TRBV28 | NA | CASINRGARLWDEAFF | TGTGCCAGCATTAACCGGGGGGCGCGGCTTTGGGATGAAGCTTTCTTT
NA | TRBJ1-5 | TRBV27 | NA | CASAPGIGNQPQHF | TGTGCCAGCGCCCCGGGTATTGGAAATCAGCCCCAGCATTTT
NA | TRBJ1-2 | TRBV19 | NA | CASSIGGAVGYGYTF | TGTGCCAGTAGTATAGGTGGAGCGGTAGGGTATGGCTACACCTTC
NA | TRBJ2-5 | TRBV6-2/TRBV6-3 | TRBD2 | CASSSGLAALLYQETQYF | TGTGCCAGCAGTTCGGGACTAGCGGCACTATTGTACCAAGAGACCCAGTACTTC
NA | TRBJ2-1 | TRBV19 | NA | CASSSSGYYEQFF | TGTGCCAGTAGTTCCTCAGGGTACTATGAGCAGTTCTTC
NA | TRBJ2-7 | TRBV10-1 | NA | CASSESRDYEQYF | TGCGCCAGCAGTGAGTCGAGAGACTACGAGCAGTACTTC
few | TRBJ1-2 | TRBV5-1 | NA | CASSLGSTTNYGYTF | TGCGCCAGCAGCTTGGGGTCGACTACTAACTATGGCTACACCTTC
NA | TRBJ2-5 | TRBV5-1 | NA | CASSLGSGETQYF | TGCGCCAGCAGCCTCGGGTCTGGGGAGACCCAGTACTTC
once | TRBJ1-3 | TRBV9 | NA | CASSPRGYSGNTIYF | TGTGCCAGCAGCCCCCGGGGGTACTCTGGAAACACCATATATTTT
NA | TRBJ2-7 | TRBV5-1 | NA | CASSLTGSNSYEQYF | TGCGCCAGCAGCTTGACCGGGTCCAACTCCTACGAGCAGTACTTC
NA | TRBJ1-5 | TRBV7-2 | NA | CASSLGQDQPQHF | TGTGCCAGCAGCTTAGGCCAGGATCAGCCCCAGCATTTT